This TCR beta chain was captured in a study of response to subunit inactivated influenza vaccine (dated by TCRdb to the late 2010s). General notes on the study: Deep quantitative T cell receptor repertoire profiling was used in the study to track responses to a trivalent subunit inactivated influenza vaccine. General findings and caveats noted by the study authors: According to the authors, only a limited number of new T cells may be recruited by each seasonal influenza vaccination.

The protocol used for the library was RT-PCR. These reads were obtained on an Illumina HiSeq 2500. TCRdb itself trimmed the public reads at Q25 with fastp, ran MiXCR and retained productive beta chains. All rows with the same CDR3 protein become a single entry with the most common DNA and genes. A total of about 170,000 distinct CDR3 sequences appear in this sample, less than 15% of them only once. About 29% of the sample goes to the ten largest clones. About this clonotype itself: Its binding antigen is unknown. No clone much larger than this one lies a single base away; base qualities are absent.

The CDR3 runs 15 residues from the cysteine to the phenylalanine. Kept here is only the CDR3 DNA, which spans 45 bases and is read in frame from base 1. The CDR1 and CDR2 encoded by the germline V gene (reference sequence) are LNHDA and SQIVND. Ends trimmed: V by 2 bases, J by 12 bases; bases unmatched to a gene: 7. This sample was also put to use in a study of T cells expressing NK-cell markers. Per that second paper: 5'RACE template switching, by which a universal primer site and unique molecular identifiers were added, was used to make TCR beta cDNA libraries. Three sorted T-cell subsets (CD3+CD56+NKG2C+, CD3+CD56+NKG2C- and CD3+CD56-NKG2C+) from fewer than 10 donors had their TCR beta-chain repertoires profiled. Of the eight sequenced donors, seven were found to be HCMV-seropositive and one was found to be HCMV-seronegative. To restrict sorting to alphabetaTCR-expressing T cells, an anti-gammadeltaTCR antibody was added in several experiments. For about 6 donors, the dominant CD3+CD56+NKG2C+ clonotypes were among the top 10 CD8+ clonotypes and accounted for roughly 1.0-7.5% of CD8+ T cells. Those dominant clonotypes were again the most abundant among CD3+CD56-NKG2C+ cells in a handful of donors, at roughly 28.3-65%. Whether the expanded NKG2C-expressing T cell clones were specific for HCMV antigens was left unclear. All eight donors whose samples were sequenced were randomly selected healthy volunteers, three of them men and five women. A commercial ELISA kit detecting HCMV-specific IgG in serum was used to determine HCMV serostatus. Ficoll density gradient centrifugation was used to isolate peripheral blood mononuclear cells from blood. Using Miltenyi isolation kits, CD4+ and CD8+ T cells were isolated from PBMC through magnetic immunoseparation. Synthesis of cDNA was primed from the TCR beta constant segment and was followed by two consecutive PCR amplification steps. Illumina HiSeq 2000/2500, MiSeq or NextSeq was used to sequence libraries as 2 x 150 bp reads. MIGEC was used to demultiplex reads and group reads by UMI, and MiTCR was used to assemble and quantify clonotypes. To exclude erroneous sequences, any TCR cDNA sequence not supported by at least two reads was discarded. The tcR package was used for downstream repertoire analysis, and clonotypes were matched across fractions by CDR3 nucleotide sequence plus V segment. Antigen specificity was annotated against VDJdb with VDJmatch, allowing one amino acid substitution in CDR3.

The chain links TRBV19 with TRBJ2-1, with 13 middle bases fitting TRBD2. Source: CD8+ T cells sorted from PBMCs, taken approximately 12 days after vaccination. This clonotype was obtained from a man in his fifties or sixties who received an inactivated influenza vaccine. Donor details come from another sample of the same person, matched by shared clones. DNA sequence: TGTGCCAGTAGTATAAGACTAGCGGGAGGAAGCCCGCAGTTCTTC. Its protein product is CASSIRLAGGSPQFF.